This T cell receptor (beta chain) stems from a study of blood T cells in healthy people across ages. Peripheral blood was drawn, ten milliliters per donor. With a J-beta primer mix and a sample-barcoded 5' primer, a second PCR ran about 7 to 12 cycles. TCRdb called the 5' RACE reads again in MiXCR, with one record for every CDR3 protein. Seen here are 700,000 or so distinct CDR3 sequences, approximately 40% observed once, and the top ten hold approximately 29%. Only one count was recorded for this clonotype. This CDR3 has 14 amino acids. CDR1 is SGDLS and CDR2 is YYNGEE in the germline V gene. V was cut by 0 bases and J by 2 bases, with 8 bases left in between.

This TCR derives from an elderly man in good health. Sequencing was done on a sample of blood. The chain is built from TRBV9 and TRBJ1-2; D is unresolved. The CDR3 DNA follows: TGTGCCAGCAGCGTAGCTAGTGGGAACTATGGCTACACCTTC. Its protein is CASSVASGNYGYTF.